What follows are 23 T cell receptor beta chains derived from one specimen sequenced in a study of T cell repertoires in cytomegalovirus infection. No antigen is known for these receptors. TCRdb processed the reads anew with MiXCR; each CDR3 protein has one entry. The table lists 700,000 to 900,000 distinct CDR3 sequences, almost 30% of them singletons. The sample was cultured CD8+ T cells from PBMCs, taken from culture after CMV antigen stimulation. The receptors derive from a human donor in good health (CMV status not recorded). Some clones in this sample may be carry-over from other donors' samples.

This clonotype came up a few times. This rearrangement joins TRBV24-1 to TRBJ2-5; 8 bases line up with TRBD2. With 0 bases clipped from V and 5 bases from J, the junction kept 7 bases outside the gene matches. The CDR3 has 16 residues. Looked up from germline, CDR1 is KGHDR and CDR2 is SFDVKD. The CDR3 reads CATSDLFGGGGETQYF. In nucleotides, the CDR3 is TGTGCCACCAGTGATTTGTTCGGGGGGGGAGGGGAGACCCAGTACTTC.

As regards this clonotype: This may be a read error: a much more frequent sequence differs by one nucleotide. The chain combines TRBV7-2 with TRBJ1-4, with 8 bases fitting TRBD1. Trimming at V came to 6 bases and at J to 9 bases, leaving 9 bases not matched to a gene. Looked up from germline, CDR1 is SGHTA and CDR2 is FQGNSA. This CDR3 spans 14 amino acids. CDR3 coding DNA: TGTGCCAGCAGTCTCTCAGGGGGCGATAAAAAACTGTTTTTT. It yields the protein CASSLSGGDKKLFF. Full variable domain (rest looked up from reference TRBV7-2 and TRBJ1-4): GAGVSQSPSNKVTEKGKDVELRCDPISGHTALYWYRQSLGQGLEFLIYFQGNSAPDKSGLPSDRFSAERTGGSVSTLTIQRTQQEDSAVYLCASSLSGGDKKLFFGSGTQLSVL.

The DNA of the CDR3 is TGTGCCAGCAGCCCAATATTCGGACAGGCAAGGGACAGTGGCTACACCTTC. This gives the protein CASSPIFGQARDSGYTF. The chain joins TRBV7-6 to TRBJ1-2; TRBD1 agrees at 7 bases. With 5 bases clipped from V and 7 bases from J, the junction kept 19 bases outside the gene matches. Germline-derived CDR1 and CDR2 are SGHVS and FNYEAQ. CDR3 size: 17 residues. Filled out from reference TRBV7-6 and TRBJ1-2, the complete variable domain reads GAGVSQSPRYKVTKRGQDVALRCDPISGHVSLYWYRQALGQGPEFLTYFNYEAQQDKSGLPNDRFSAERPEGSISTLTIQRTEQRDSAMYRCASSPIFGQARDSGYTFGSGTRLTVV.

This clonotype was observed a handful of times. The chain recombines TRBV18 with TRBJ2-3, with 13 bases that match TRBD2. The germline V gene has CDR1 KGHSH and CDR2 LQKENI. J gave up 2 bases and V 0 bases, and 5 bases lay outside the gene matches. The CDR3 covers 18 residues. CDR3 nucleotide sequence: TGTGCCAGCTCACCACCGACTAGCGGGGGGCCCCCCACAGATACGCAGTATTTT. Translated, it gives CASSPPTSGGPPTDTQYF.

This clonotype showed up just a few times. The chain employs TRBV12-3 or TRBV12-4 and TRBJ2-1, with D perhaps being TRBD1 or TRBD2 (7 bases each). The CDR3 length is 13 residues. V lost 5 bases and J lost 9, with 14 bases in between. Written as DNA, the CDR3 is TGTGCCAGCAGTCAACAGGGGAGGGGTGAGCAGTTCTTC. Translation gives CASSQQGRGEQFF.

The chain is built from TRBV28 and TRBJ2-1, with D perhaps TRBD2 (5 bases). Germline V gives CDR1 MDHEN, CDR2 SYDVKM. This CDR3 region has 16 residues. V gave up 5 bases and J gave up 2 bases, with 16 bases separating them. The CDR3 nucleotides read TGTGCCAGCAGTACCGAAGACTGGGAGACCTACAATGAGCAGTTCTTC. Its translation is CASSTEDWETYNEQFF.

The chain links TRBV7-9 to TRBJ2-3; TRBD2 might be the D (5 bases). The germline CDR1 and CDR2 sequences are SEHNR and FQNEAQ (reference sequence). The CDR3 totals 14 residues. V lost 8 bases and J lost 4, with 16 bases in between. CDR3 in amino acids: CASRLLGSADTQYF. The CDR3, as DNA: TGTGCCAGCCGTCTACTGGGGAGCGCAGATACGCAGTATTTT.

The chain links TRBV2 to TRBJ2-7; D remains ambiguous. Per the germline V gene, CDR1 is SNHLY and CDR2 is FYNNEI. V lost 1 base to trimming and J lost 2 bases, with 9 bases between them. This CDR3 region has 14 residues. This chain's CDR3 is CASSEGVGPYEQYF. CDR3 nucleotide sequence: TGTGCCAGCAGTGAAGGTGTCGGTCCCTACGAGCAGTACTTC.

The chain is built from TRBV12-3 or TRBV12-4 and TRBJ2-5; D is unresolved. V was clipped by 6 bases and J by 3 bases, with 11 bases between them. This CDR3 has 13 amino acids. The CDR3 nucleotides are TGTGCCAGCAGGGGCGATAATGAAGAGACCCAGTACTTC. Translating it yields CASRGDNEETQYF.

This clonotype turned up a few times. This chain links TRBV7-6 with TRBJ2-2; possibly TRBD1 for D (5 bases). V was clipped by 4 bases and J by 5 bases, with 11 bases between them. This CDR3 has 14 residues. Looked up from germline, CDR1 is SGHVS and CDR2 is FNYEAQ. CDR3 in amino acids: CASSSGRETGELFF. For the CDR3, the DNA is TGTGCCAGCAGCTCGGGCAGGGAAACCGGGGAGCTGTTTTTT.

This clonotype has at least ten counts. The V and J genes are TRBV7-8 and TRBJ2-3; 7 bases fit TRBD2. Trimming cost V 4 bases and J 11 bases; bases outside gene matches: 9. Per germline, CDR1 SGHVS and CDR2 FQNEAQ. The CDR3 has 13 residues. For the CDR3, the DNA is TGTGCCAGCAGCTCCGACCTGCGGGAGAGGCAGTATTTT. It yields the protein CASSSDLRERQYF.

The chain carries TRBV20-1 and TRBJ1-1, with 10 bases identical to TRBD1. V shed 0 bases, J shed 0 bases, and the junction held 7 bases outside the gene matches. The germline V gene has CDR1 DFQATT and CDR2 SNEGSKA (reference sequence). The CDR3 has 17 amino acids. CDR3 in DNA: TGCAGTGCTAGAGATCGTGGGACAGGGGCTCTGAACACTGAAGCTTTCTTT. Its translation: CSARDRGTGALNTEAFF.

The gene calls are TRBV14 and TRBJ1-2; weak D call: TRBD1 (6 bases). Trimming removed 2 bases at V and 6 bases at J, with 16 bases between. From germline, CDR1 is SGHDN and CDR2 FVKESK. This CDR3 spans 15 amino acids. The CDR3 here is CASSQNTGTRHGYTF. The CDR3 coding sequence is TGTGCCAGCAGCCAAAATACCGGGACAAGACATGGCTACACCTTC.

This clonotype has only a few counts. The chain is built from TRBV4-1 and TRBJ2-3, with TRBD2 matching over 9 bases. The J segment lost 3 bases and the V segment lost 11 bases, leaving 6 bases of the junction unmatched. Germline V gene lookup returns CDR1 MGHRA and CDR2 YSYEKL. The CDR3 runs 13 residues. The CDR3 loop is CAGSGGGTDTQYF. CDR3 DNA: TGCGCCGGTAGCGGGGGTGGTACAGATACGCAGTATTTT.

The CDR3 spells CASSIAPGGGNQPQHF. As DNA, the CDR3 is TGTGCCAGTAGTATAGCCCCAGGGGGCGGCAATCAGCCCCAGCATTTT. The rearrangement uses TRBV19 and TRBJ1-5; TRBD1 aligns across 8 bases. The CDR3 contains 16 residues. The V and J ends lost 1 base and 2 bases, in that order; junction bases with no gene match: 4. Germline CDR1 LNHDA, CDR2 SQIVND (reference sequence).

This clonotype showed up many times. This chain links TRBV7-2 with TRBJ1-6, with unresolved D. V lost 5 bases to trimming and J lost 3 bases, with 5 bases between them. The CDR3 extends over 13 amino acids. The germline V gene encodes CDR1 SGHTA and CDR2 FQGNSA. The DNA of the CDR3 is TGTGCCAGCAGCCGGGACTATAATTCACCCCTCCACTTT. This gives the protein CASSRDYNSPLHF.

The chain carries TRBV6-1 and TRBJ2-1; the D call may be TRBD1 or TRBD2 (7 bases each). The CDR3 runs 15 residues. Between the trimmed V and J ends, which lost 4 bases and 0 bases, there was a span of 10 bases. From germline, CDR1 is MNHNS and CDR2 SASEGT. The CDR3 region has the DNA TGTGCCAGCAGTGTCAGGGGGGGCTCCTACAATGAGCAGTTCTTC. This codes for CASSVRGGSYNEQFF.

The gene calls are TRBV6-6 and TRBJ1-2, with TRBD1 matching 10 bases. V shed 5 bases, J shed 4 bases, and the junction held 13 bases outside the gene matches. CDR1 and CDR2 from the germline V gene are MNHNY and SVGAGI (reference sequence). This CDR3 has 17 amino acids. For the CDR3, the DNA is TGTGCCAGCAGTGGACCGGGACAGGGGAGTTTTATCTATGGCTACACCTTC. It translates to CASSGPGQGSFIYGYTF.

The V call is TRBV10-3, the J call TRBJ1-2; TRBD1 matches 7 bases. Germline-derived CDR1 and CDR2 are ENHRY and SYGVKD. Trimming cost V 7 bases and J 7 bases; bases outside gene matches: 6. The CDR3 is 12 amino acids. The CDR3 DNA reads as TGTGCCATCACCGACAGGGTCTTTGGCTACACCTTC. Protein: CAITDRVFGYTF.

This clonotype showed up many times. V usage is TRBV7-9 and J usage is TRBJ2-1; D could derive from TRBD1 or TRBD2 (5 bases each). Per germline, CDR1 SEHNR and CDR2 FQNEAQ (reference sequence). V shed 1 base and J shed 5 bases, with 9 bases lying between them. The CDR3 length is 14 residues. The CDR3 coding sequence is TGTGCCAGCAGCTTAGGAGGGACCAACAATGAGCAGTTCTTC. Protein: CASSLGGTNNEQFF.

This clonotype showed up many times. The CDR3 loop reads CASSTLIAGGGNEQFF. Here the CDR3 DNA reads TGTGCCAGCAGCACACTAATAGCGGGGGGGGGGAATGAGCAGTTCTTC. This rearrangement joins TRBV7-8 to TRBJ2-1; 11 bases map to TRBD2. CDR3 length: 16 residues. After removal of 5 bases from V and 7 bases from J, the junction contained 10 bases not matched to a gene. CDR1 SGHVS and CDR2 FQNEAQ come from the germline V gene.

This chain links TRBV14 with TRBJ1-2; no firm D call. From germline, CDR1 is SGHDN and CDR2 FVKESK. The CDR3 spans 19 residues. V dropped 0 bases and J dropped 0 bases, with 20 bases sitting between them. The CDR3 protein is CASSQEEIARTRANYGYTF. In nucleotides, the CDR3 is TGTGCCAGCAGCCAAGAAGAAATAGCTCGGACCAGAGCTAACTATGGCTACACCTTC. The entire variable domain, with the rest obtained from reference TRBV14 and TRBJ1-2, is as follows: EAGVTQFPSHSVIEKGQTVTLRCDPISGHDNLYWYRRVMGKEIKFLLHFVKESKQDESGMPNNRFLAERTGGTYSTLKVQPAELEDSGVYFCASSQEEIARTRANYGYTFGSGTRLTVV.

This chain links TRBV28 with TRBJ1-5; D is possibly TRBD1 (5 bases). Trimming stripped 2 bases from V and 4 bases from J, with 12 bases between. The CDR3 runs 15 residues. Germline V gene sequence: CDR1 MDHEN, CDR2 SYDVKM. This CDR3 is CASSLVGPGNQPQHF. CDR3 sequence (DNA): TGTGCCAGCAGTTTAGTAGGGCCAGGGAATCAGCCCCAGCATTTT. Complete variable domain (other parts from reference TRBV28 and TRBJ1-5): DVKVTQSSRYLVKRTGEKVFLECVQDMDHENMFWYRQDPGLGLRLIYFSYDVKMKEKGDIPEGYSVSREKKERFSLILESASTNQTSMYLCASSLVGPGNQPQHFGDGTRLSIL.